These 23 T cell receptor beta chains originate from one sample sequenced in a study of T cells in localized non-small cell lung cancer. This table comes from immunoSEQ multiplex PCR, and its TCRdb copy is limited to in-frame clones, with some not included. The table has 50,000 to 75,000 clones, about 89% seen once. Sequencing used peripheral blood, obtained before any cancer treatment. These TCRs come from a man between 40 and 70 years old with stage I lung adenocarcinoma.

The rearrangement uses TRBV6-6 and TRBJ1-1; D is perhaps TRBD1 (6 bases). V lost 6 bases, J lost 3 bases, and 11 bases lay in between. The V gene's germline CDR1 is MNHNY and CDR2 SVGAGI (reference sequence). This CDR3 has 13 amino acids. CDR3 amino acids: CASSTTGYTEAFF. In DNA form, the CDR3 reads TGTGCCAGCAGCACGACAGGCTACACTGAAGCTTTCTTT.

The rearrangement links TRBV7-9 to TRBJ2-7; D might be TRBD1 (6 bases). Germline assignment: CDR1 SEHNR and CDR2 FQNEAQ (reference sequence). V was shortened by 0 bases and J by 4 bases, with 16 bases between the two germline ends. The CDR3 contains 16 residues. The CDR3 region is CASSLALTGATYEQYF. As DNA, the CDR3 is TGTGCCAGCAGCTTAGCTTTGACAGGAGCCACATACGAGCAGTACTTC.

The CDR3 DNA is TGCAGTGCCACTCGATTGGAGACCCAGTACTTC. This translates into CSATRLETQYF. This chain joins TRBV20-1 and TRBJ2-5; no reliable D call. V was shortened by 6 bases and J by 5 bases, with 10 bases between the two germline ends. The CDR3 consists of 11 residues. In germline, CDR1 is DFQATT, CDR2 SNEGSKA (reference sequence).

The V call is TRBV19, the J call TRBJ2-1, with D possibly matching TRBD2 (5 bases). Trimming shortened V by 6 bases and J by 0 bases, and 9 bases separated the two germline ends. Germline V gives CDR1 LNHDA, CDR2 SQIVND (reference sequence). The CDR3 length is 14 residues. The CDR3 region is CASRKRSSYNEQFF. In DNA, the CDR3 is TGTGCCAGTAGAAAGCGGAGCTCCTACAATGAGCAGTTCTTC.

The V call is TRBV7-2, the J call TRBJ2-7; perhaps TRBD2 as D (7 bases). CDR3 length equals 16 residues. Trimming took off 1 base at V and 0 bases at J, with 13 bases between the two ends. Per germline, CDR1 SGHTA and CDR2 FQGNSA. CDR3 nucleotides: TGTGCCAGCAGCTTAGGGGGGAGGGGGGCCTCCTACGAGCAGTACTTC. This encodes CASSLGGRGASYEQYF.

The chain has TRBV11-1 and TRBJ2-7, with D unclear. CDR3 length: 12 amino acids. Germline values: CDR1 SGHAT, CDR2 FQDESV (reference sequence). V shed 5 bases and J shed 0 bases, with 5 bases lying between them. In nucleotides, the CDR3 is TGTGCCAGCAGCGGCAGCTCCTACGAGCAGTACTTC. This sequence encodes CASSGSSYEQYF.

The CDR3 region has the DNA TGTGCCAGCAGTTTACGCACAGGGAGGACTGAAGCTTTCTTT. Translating it yields CASSLRTGRTEAFF. This chain connects TRBV28 to TRBJ1-1; D is possibly TRBD1 (6 bases). With 2 bases removed from V and 5 bases from J, the gap between germline ends came to 12 bases. This CDR3 is built from 14 residues. Germline V gives CDR1 MDHEN, CDR2 SYDVKM.

The chain recombines TRBV5-1 with TRBJ2-7; 7 bases are a match to TRBD1. V trimming: 8 bases; J trimming: 2 bases; junction bases outside the gene matches: 13. CDR3 size: 15 residues. Per the germline V gene, CDR1 is SGHRS and CDR2 is YFSETQ. This CDR3 reads CASRTGTASTYEQYF. In DNA, the CDR3 is TGCGCCAGTCGAACCGGGACAGCTTCTACCTACGAGCAGTACTTC.

This chain connects TRBV20-1 to TRBJ1-6; no reliable D call. The length of the CDR3 is 10 residues. Germline V lookup: CDR1 DFQATT, CDR2 SNEGSKA (reference sequence). V was clipped by 3 bases and J by 9 bases, with 3 bases between them. This CDR3 is CSASSSPLHF. In DNA form, the CDR3 reads TGCAGTGCTAGTAGTTCACCCCTCCACTTT.

This clone was seen only a few times. The chain carries TRBV6-1 and TRBJ1-5, with unresolved D. Trimming removed 4 bases at V and 4 bases at J, with 8 bases between. The CDR3 totals 13 residues. Germline CDR1 is MNHNS and CDR2 is SASEGT. CDR3 in amino acids: CASSGQQNQPQHF. The DNA for the CDR3 is TGTGCCAGCAGTGGGCAGCAAAATCAGCCCCAGCATTTT.

The rearrangement links TRBV18 to TRBJ1-5, with D uncertain. Deletions cut 3 bases from V and 0 bases from J, with 12 bases between. From germline, CDR1 is KGHSH and CDR2 LQKENI. The CDR3 spans 16 residues. Written as DNA, the CDR3 is TGTGCCAGCTCACCTTCCACACCCAATAGCAATCAGCCCCAGCATTTT. It encodes CASSPSTPNSNQPQHF.

The chain links TRBV9 to TRBJ2-7; TRBD1 or TRBD2 may be the D gene (5 bases each). V lost 4 bases and J 13 bases, leaving 21 bases between the germline ends. Germline V CDR1 and CDR2: SGDLS, YYNGEE. The CDR3 has 13 residues. This CDR3 reads CASSQDQADMVYF. The DNA for the CDR3 is TGTGCCAGCAGCCAGGATCAAGCGGACATGGTCTACTTC.

The genes are TRBV16 and TRBJ1-1; D is ambiguous. Germline loops: CDR1 KGHSY, CDR2 FQNENV. CDR3 size: 12 residues. V lost 4 bases and J 5 bases, leaving 8 bases between the germline ends. Here the CDR3 reads CASSPRTTEAFF. CDR3 DNA: TGTGCCAGCAGCCCGAGAACGACTGAAGCTTTCTTT.

The chain couples TRBV11-3 to TRBJ2-3; 11 nucleotides align to TRBD2. J lost 0 bases, V lost 5 bases, and 4 bases had no gene match. This CDR3 contains 16 residues. The germline V gene encodes CDR1 SGHNT and CDR2 YENEEA. The CDR3 protein is CASSARLAGSTDTQYF. CDR3 bases: TGTGCCAGCAGCGCTCGACTAGCGGGAAGCACAGATACGCAGTATTTT.

The CDR3 loop is CASSLSINNEQFF. The CDR3, as DNA: TGTGCCAGCAGTTTATCGATTAACAATGAGCAGTTCTTC. V and J are TRBV27 and TRBJ2-1, with D unresolved. The germline V and J ends were trimmed by 0 bases and 5 bases, with 5 bases remaining between them. Germline CDR1 reads MNHEY; CDR2 reads SMNVEV (reference sequence). The CDR3 is made up of 13 amino acids.

V usage is TRBV28 and J usage is TRBJ2-1; no firm D call. Germline lookup yields CDR1 MDHEN and CDR2 SYDVKM. V was trimmed by 6 bases and J by 0 bases, leaving 18 bases between them. The CDR3 runs to 17 residues. CDR3 in DNA: TGTGCCAGCAGCCACTCCGTGGCGGAGAGCTCCTACAATGAGCAGTTCTTC. Translated, it gives CASSHSVAESSYNEQFF.

This chain joins TRBV19 and TRBJ2-7; 8 bases map to TRBD2. Germline CDR1 LNHDA, CDR2 SQIVND (reference sequence). J lost 2 bases, V lost 5 bases, and 11 bases had no gene match. There are 16 residues in the CDR3. The CDR3 DNA follows: TGTGCCAGTAGTTCCTTTTCCGGGACTAGTCCCTACGAGCAGTACTTC. This encodes CASSSFSGTSPYEQYF.

The chain carries TRBV9 and TRBJ1-1, with D possibly TRBD1 on 6 matching bases. The V gene lost 1 base and the J gene lost 1 base, with 8 bases spanning the gap. This CDR3 is built from 14 residues. CDR1 is SGDLS, CDR2 YYNGEE, per germline. Here the CDR3 reads CASSVRTENTEAFF. As DNA, the CDR3 is TGTGCCAGCAGCGTAAGGACAGAGAACACTGAAGCTTTCTTT. The full variable domain, completed using reference TRBV9 and TRBJ1-1, is DSGVTQTPKHLITATGQRVTLRCSPRSGDLSVYWYQQSLDQGLQFLIQYYNGEERAKGNILERFSAQQFPDLHSELNLSSLELGDSALYFCASSVRTENTEAFFGQGTRLTVV.

This chain connects TRBV19 to TRBJ1-1; perhaps TRBD1 as D (5 bases). CDR1 and CDR2 (germline): LNHDA, SQIVND (reference sequence). Trimming took off 6 bases at V and 2 bases at J, with 13 bases between the two ends. CDR3 length equals 14 residues. CDR3 DNA: TGTGCCAGTAGGACGGACCAGGGTAACACTGAAGCTTTCTTT. This translates into CASRTDQGNTEAFF.

The V and J genes are TRBV7-9 and TRBJ1-3, with 8 bases that match TRBD1. V gave up 5 bases and J gave up 4 bases; unmatched junction bases: 4. This CDR3 spans 14 amino acids. Germline CDR1 reads SEHNR; CDR2 reads FQNEAQ (reference sequence). CDR3 in amino acids: CASSKTGDGNTIYF. The CDR3, as DNA: TGTGCCAGCAGCAAGACAGGGGACGGAAACACCATATATTTT.

This clone was counted between two and nine times. The chain recombines TRBV6-1 with TRBJ2-3, with D perhaps matching TRBD1 (5 bases). The CDR3 totals 14 residues. Trimming removed 1 base at V and 1 base at J, with 6 bases between. The germline CDR1 and CDR2 sequences are MNHNS and SASEGT. The CDR3: CASSEGRGTDTQYF. The CDR3 region has the DNA TGTGCCAGCAGTGAAGGCAGGGGCACAGATACGCAGTATTTT.

This sequence joins TRBV7-3 and TRBJ2-3; a possible D gene is TRBD2 (6 bases). Germline V lookup: CDR1 SGHTA, CDR2 FQGTGA. This CDR3 is 16 amino acids long. V was cut by 0 bases and J by 6 bases, with 16 bases left in between. CDR3 sequence reads: CASSLTPTGVRDTQYF. In DNA form, the CDR3 reads TGTGCCAGCAGCTTAACCCCTACGGGAGTTCGGGATACGCAGTATTTT. Full variable domain (remainder filled in from reference TRBV7-3 and TRBJ2-3): GAGVSQTPSNKVTEKGKYVELRCDPISGHTALYWYRQSLGQGPEFLIYFQGTGAADDSGLPNDRFFAVRPEGSVSTLKIQRTERGDSAVYLCASSLTPTGVRDTQYFGPGTRLTVL.

The chain carries TRBV11-2 and TRBJ2-7; 12 bases align to TRBD2. Per the germline V gene, CDR1 is SGHAT and CDR2 is FQNNGV. The CDR3 consists of 17 residues. J gave up 5 bases and V 5 bases, and 13 bases lay outside the gene matches. DNA of the CDR3: TGTGCCAGCAGCCTGGGGATCACTAGCGGGAGGTCAGACGAGCAGTACTTC. This sequence encodes CASSLGITSGRSDEQYF. The full variable domain, completed using reference TRBV11-2 and TRBJ2-7, is EAGVAQSPRYKIIEKRQSVAFWCNPISGHATLYWYQQILGQGPKLLIQFQNNGVVDDSQLPKDRFSAERLKGVDSTLKIQPAKLEDSAVYLCASSLGITSGRSDEQYFGPGTRLTVT.